This entry lists 26 T cell receptor beta chains sequenced from one sample in a study of cytomegalovirus exposure and HLA in healthy donors. 13 Jbeta primers and 60 Vbeta primers were used for the PCR. Using immunoSEQ multiplex PCR, the repertoire was profiled, and TCRdb retains in-frame clones only, with some absent. The sample records about 140,000 clones, approximately 67% being singletons. The specimen sequenced was PBMCs. The source is a woman aged 55-75 years in good health and CMV-seronegative.

In this sample, this clone turned up a few times. The chain has TRBV28 and TRBJ2-1; TRBD2 agrees at 8 bases. CDR1 MDHEN and CDR2 SYDVKM come from the germline V gene. The trim removed 5 bases at V and 4 bases at J, leaving 7 bases unmatched. This CDR3 has 15 residues. The CDR3, as DNA: TGTGCCAGCAGTCCGTCGGCGGGAGGATACAATGAGCAGTTCTTC. It yields the protein CASSPSAGGYNEQFF.

The V call is TRBV7-9, the J call TRBJ1-1, with D tentatively TRBD1 (6 bases). The CDR3 has 11 residues. Germline V gene sequence: CDR1 SEHNR, CDR2 FQNEAQ (reference sequence). The V gene lost 3 bases and the J gene lost 10 bases, with 9 bases spanning the gap. The CDR3 DNA is TGTGCCAGCAGCTTTTCAGGGGTAGCTTTCTTT. Amino acids: CASSFSGVAFF.

The chain employs TRBV4-1 and TRBJ1-2; D is unclear. The CDR3 consists of 13 residues. Germline lookup yields CDR1 MGHRA and CDR2 YSYEKL. Trimming pared 1 base from V and 8 bases from J, leaving 11 bases between. CDR3 DNA sequence: TGCGCCAGCAGCCAAGCGGGGATTCCCGGCTACACCTTC. It yields the protein CASSQAGIPGYTF.

The chain has TRBV5-1 and TRBJ2-3; possibly TRBD2 for D (6 bases). The CDR3 sequence is 14 residues long. The V gene's germline CDR1 is SGHRS and CDR2 YFSETQ. The germline V and J ends were trimmed by 7 bases and 1 base, with 13 bases remaining between them. The CDR3 loop is CASRDSGGTDTQYF. CDR3 DNA sequence: TGCGCCAGCCGGGACTCCGGGGGCACAGATACGCAGTATTTT.

The chain joins TRBV27 to TRBJ2-1; D possibly corresponds to TRBD2 (5 bases). CDR3 size: 12 residues. Germline CDR1 MNHEY, CDR2 SMNVEV (reference sequence). V was pared by 6 bases and J by 5 bases, with 8 bases between. CDR3 bases: TGTGCCAGCAGGGTAGCGAACAATGAGCAGTTCTTC. As protein: CASRVANNEQFF.

This chain's CDR3 is CASSLVSSAYGYTF. The CDR3 region has the DNA TGTGCCAGCAGCTTGGTTTCCAGTGCCTATGGCTACACCTTC. This chain uses TRBV5-6 with TRBJ1-2; D is unclear. Trimming removed 0 bases at V and 4 bases at J, with 10 bases between. The CDR3 spans 14 residues. Germline V gene data show CDR1 as SGHDT and CDR2 as YYEEEE.

This chain joins TRBV7-6 and TRBJ2-1; TRBD2 might be the D (5 bases). Germline CDR1 reads SGHVS; CDR2 reads FNYEAQ. The CDR3 spans 16 residues. The V end was cut by 3 bases, the J end by 8 bases, with 20 bases between. The CDR3 is CASSFGSTSRVDEQFF. The CDR3, as DNA: TGTGCCAGCAGCTTTGGATCTACTAGTAGGGTCGATGAGCAGTTCTTC.

The chain has TRBV5-4 and TRBJ2-1; the match to TRBD2 covers 9 bases. From germline, CDR1 is SGHNT and CDR2 YYREEE (reference sequence). This CDR3 is 14 amino acids long. V gave up 0 bases and J gave up 5 bases; unmatched junction bases: 0. The chain's CDR3 is CASSLVAGDNEQFF. As DNA, the CDR3 is TGTGCCAGCAGCTTGGTAGCGGGGGACAATGAGCAGTTCTTC.

The chain joins TRBV5-4 to TRBJ1-2; 8 bases align to TRBD1. The trim removed 9 bases at V and 3 bases at J, leaving 16 bases unmatched. The CDR3 is 16 amino acids. Germline CDR1 is SGHNT and CDR2 is YYREEE (reference sequence). The CDR3 DNA is TGTGCCACCCAAGCAGGGCTACAGGGGGGTGACTATGGCTACACCTTC. Translation gives CATQAGLQGGDYGYTF.

The chain uses TRBV29-1 and TRBJ2-1; 7 bases are a match to TRBD2. J gave up 0 bases and V 3 bases, and 2 bases lay outside the gene matches. Germline V gene lookup returns CDR1 SQVTM and CDR2 ANQGSEA. CDR3 size: 14 residues. The CDR3 nucleotides are TGCAGCGTTGAGGGGGGGGTCTCCTACAATGAGCAGTTCTTC. This gives the protein CSVEGGVSYNEQFF.

This clone was seen a handful of times. The chain couples TRBV12-5 to TRBJ1-2; 8 nucleotides match TRBD1. This CDR3 region has 15 residues. Germline CDR1 is LGHNT and CDR2 is FRNRAP. The ends lost 1 base at V and 7 bases at J; junction bases unmatched: 8. The CDR3 spells CASGLADRARGGYTF. CDR3 sequence (DNA): TGTGCTAGTGGTTTGGCGGACAGGGCCCGGGGTGGCTACACCTTC.

V is TRBV5-1 and J is TRBJ2-7, with 10 bases matching TRBD2. V shed 4 bases, J shed 7 bases, and the junction held 11 bases outside the gene matches. Germline assignment: CDR1 SGHRS and CDR2 YFSETQ. The CDR3 has 15 residues. In DNA form, the CDR3 reads TGCGCCAGCAGCGATAGCAGCGGGAGGGTATCAGAGCAGTACTTC. Translation: CASSDSSGRVSEQYF.

This chain links TRBV5-6 with TRBJ2-7; D is undetermined. CDR1 and CDR2 from the germline V gene are SGHDT and YYEEEE. V was pared by 3 bases and J by 0 bases, with 4 bases between. CDR3 length equals 12 residues. CDR3 amino acids: CASSSSSYEQYF. CDR3 sequence (DNA): TGTGCCAGCAGCTCGAGCTCCTACGAGCAGTACTTC.

This clone was seen only a few times. The CDR3 DNA is TGTGCCAGCAGACTTCACCGGAACACTGAAGCTTTCTTT. Amino acids: CASRLHRNTEAFF. The chain carries TRBV6-5 and TRBJ1-1; D is unclear. Looked up from germline, CDR1 is MNHEY and CDR2 is SVGAGI. The V gene lost 6 bases and the J gene lost 1 base, with 9 bases spanning the gap. CDR3 length: 13 residues.

The chain has TRBV19 and TRBJ2-2, with D maybe TRBD2 (5 bases). The germline V gene encodes CDR1 LNHDA and CDR2 SQIVND (reference sequence). Trimming removed 7 bases at V and 6 bases at J, with 15 bases between. This CDR3 has 14 residues. As DNA, the CDR3 is TGTGCCAGTACCGAGGTGGTTAGCGCCGGGGAGCTGTTTTTT. It encodes CASTEVVSAGELFF.

This sequence joins TRBV6-5 and TRBJ2-2, with 10 bases fitting TRBD2. V shed 6 bases and J 6 bases; nucleotides not matched to a gene: 7. The germline gives CDR1 MNHEY, CDR2 SVGAGI. The CDR3 covers 15 residues. CDR3 nucleotide sequence: TGTGCCAGCAGCCCCGGACTAGCGGTACCCGGGGAGCTGTTTTTT. Translated, it gives CASSPGLAVPGELFF.

Concerning this clone: One end of the junction is discordant with germline, which a read error may explain. The J gene is TRBJ2-1, the V gene TRBV7-9; 9 positions agree with TRBD2. The CDR3 has 14 amino acids. Germline-derived CDR1 and CDR2 are SEHNR and FQNEAQ (reference sequence). The CDR3 is CSSSPGLAYNEQFF. CDR3 bases: TGTTCCAGCAGCCCGGGACTAGCTTACAATGAGCAGTTCTTC.

This clone is classed as medium-sized. The rearrangement joins TRBV6-5 to TRBJ2-1; 10 nucleotides align to TRBD2. The CDR3 loop spans 15 amino acids. Looked up from germline, CDR1 is MNHEY and CDR2 is SVGAGI. Unmatched junction bases numbered 5, after V lost 6 bases and J lost 3 bases. The CDR3 nucleotides are TGTGCCAGCAGCCGAGCGGGAGGGGGCTACAATGAGCAGTTCTTC. It yields the protein CASSRAGGGYNEQFF.

The table lists this clone with many counts. The chain joins TRBV5-1 to TRBJ1-4; D is perhaps TRBD1 (6 bases). There are 17 residues in the CDR3. The germline V gene encodes CDR1 SGHRS and CDR2 YFSETQ. V lost 0 bases to trimming and J lost 2 bases, with 14 bases between them. In DNA, the CDR3 is TGCGCCAGCAGCTTGGCCCCTGCACAGGGCACTAATGAAAAACTGTTTTTT. This sequence encodes CASSLAPAQGTNEKLFF. The variable domain in full, completed from reference TRBV5-1 and TRBJ1-4, reads KAGVTQTPRYLIKTRGQQVTLSCSPISGHRSVSWYQQTPGQGLQFLFEYFSETQRNKGNFPGRFSGRQFSNSRSEMNVSTLELGDSALYLCASSLAPAQGTNEKLFFGSGTQLSVL.

The rearrangement uses TRBV19 and TRBJ2-3; a weak D match, TRBD1 (5 bases). The CDR3 is made up of 14 amino acids. V was cut by 3 bases and J by 1 base, with 8 bases left in between. Germline V lookup: CDR1 LNHDA, CDR2 SQIVND (reference sequence). The CDR3 nucleotides are TGTGCCAGTAGTATTTCCAGGGGCACAGATACGCAGTATTTT. Amino acids: CASSISRGTDTQYF.

The CDR3 protein is CASRGPTGFGYTF. CDR3 DNA sequence: TGTGCCAGCAGAGGACCGACAGGTTTTGGCTACACCTTC. V usage is TRBV28 and J usage is TRBJ1-2, with D possibly matching TRBD1 (6 bases). Trimming cost V 6 bases and J 7 bases, with 15 bases left between them. The CDR3 spans 13 residues. Germline V gene sequence: CDR1 MDHEN, CDR2 SYDVKM.

This clone occurred once. J is TRBJ1-1 and V is TRBV7-6; a weak D match, TRBD1 (6 bases). V shed 2 bases and J shed 0 bases, with 10 bases lying between them. CDR3 length equals 15 residues. CDR1 is SGHVS, CDR2 FNYEAQ, per germline. The CDR3 nucleotides read TGTGCCAGCAGCTTAAGGGACATACTGAACACTGAAGCTTTCTTT. Residues: CASSLRDILNTEAFF.

The chain couples TRBV6-1 to TRBJ1-5, with D perhaps TRBD1 (5 bases). V lost 3 bases and J lost 7, with 13 bases in between. Germline V gene data show CDR1 as MNHNS and CDR2 as SASEGT. This CDR3 comprises 14 residues. The CDR3 bases are TGTGCCAGCAGTGAGGGGGGGGGTGGGCAGCCCCAGCATTTT. This sequence encodes CASSEGGGGQPQHF.

This clone was counted a few times. The chain recombines TRBV29-1 with TRBJ2-1, with 11 bases identical to TRBD2. The ends lost 5 bases at V and 0 bases at J; junction bases unmatched: 3. In germline, CDR1 is SQVTM, CDR2 ANQGSEA. The CDR3 is 15 amino acids. CDR3 region: CSVSSGRLSYNEQFF. Written as DNA, the CDR3 is TGCAGCGTTTCTAGCGGGAGGCTCTCCTACAATGAGCAGTTCTTC.

This clone was observed a handful of times. The rearrangement joins TRBV7-2 to TRBJ2-3; 7 bases are a match to TRBD2. The V gene end was trimmed by 5 bases and the J gene end by 6 bases; junction bases not matched to a gene: 17. CDR1 is SGHTA, CDR2 FQGNSA, per germline. The length of the CDR3 is 17 residues. Here the CDR3 reads CASSPGGGGGRRDTQYF. CDR3 nucleotides: TGTGCCAGCAGCCCCGGTGGGGGAGGCGGGAGACGTGATACGCAGTATTTT.

The chain recombines TRBV10-1 with TRBJ2-5; TRBD1 aligns across 9 bases. The J call may be faulty, since TRBJ2-7 better matches the DNA end. Looked up from germline, CDR1 is WNHNN and CDR2 is SYGVQD (reference sequence). This CDR3 spans 14 amino acids. The CDR3 here is CASRGDRAPYEQYF. CDR3 DNA sequence: TGCGCCAGCAGAGGGGACAGGGCCCCCTACGAGCAGTACTTC.